The T cell receptor beta chain under discussion was sequenced for a study of technical replicates of blood from a handful of donors. Clones were sequenced by immunoSEQ multiplex PCR, and TCRdb holds only the in-frame ones, with some missing. Of more than 80,000 clones detected, approximately 95% appear once; the ten largest clones hold under 0.4%. V lost 5 bases to trimming and J lost 8 bases; unmatched junction nucleotides: 9. CDR1 and CDR2 from the germline V gene are SEHNR and FQNEAQ (reference sequence). The CDR3 has 14 residues. Sequencing was performed on T cells isolated from PBMCs. The chain combines TRBV7-9 with TRBJ1-3; 7 positions match TRBD1. The clonotype originates from a human donor in good health. CDR3 nucleotides: TGTGCCAGCAGCCTCACCCGACAGGGAGACACCATATATTTT. Translation gives CASSLTRQGDTIYF.